These T cell receptor beta chains were read from a single sample in a study of blood T cell repertoires in COVID-19. The repertoire was sequenced with immunoSEQ multiplex PCR; TCRdb's copy has only in-frame clones and lacks some. The sample holds roughly 200,000 clones; roughly four fifths are singletons and the top ten take approximately 5.1%. Sequences were obtained from peripheral blood. The source is a woman between 65 and 79 years old with active or convalescent COVID-19. Each CDR3 is given with its conserved first and last residue. A D gene is named only where the DNA matches it firmly. Where a row states a size, it is once, few, many or the class of an expanded clone; other rows omit it.

TRBD1 | - | TRBJ1-2 | TRBV15 | TGTGCCACCTCCCGGGGACAGGGGGATGGCTACACCTTC | CATSRGQGDGYTF
- | once | TRBJ2-1 | TRBV27 | TGTGCCAGCAGTTTACGGGATCCTTACAATGAGCAGTTCTTC | CASSLRDPYNEQFF
TRBD1 | - | TRBJ2-5 | TRBV18 | TGTGCCAGCTCACCAGGGACAGGGGGCGAGACCCAGTACTTC | CASSPGTGGETQYF
TRBD1 | - | TRBJ2-1 | TRBV5-4 | TGTGCCAGCAGCCTTTCGACAGGGTCCTACAATGAGCAGTTCTTC | CASSLSTGSYNEQFF
TRBD1 | - | TRBJ2-2 | TRBV28 | TGTGCCAGCAGTCCTTACGGCGGACAGGGGGCTGACGGGGAGCTGTTTTTT | CASSPYGGQGADGELFF
TRBD2 | - | TRBJ2-7 | TRBV7-8 | TGTGCCAGCAGCCCAAGGCTAGCGGGGCGTTTGGGCCAGTACTTC | CASSPRLAGRLGQYF
- | - | TRBJ2-2 | TRBV29-1 | TGCAGCGCTATGGACAGTGGAGCCGGGGAGCTGTTTTTT | CSAMDSGAGELFF
TRBD1 | - | TRBJ2-2 | TRBV6-4 | TGTGCCAGCAGCCGGGACAGCTACACCGGGGAGCTGTTTTTT | CASSRDSYTGELFF
TRBD1 | few | TRBJ2-7 | TRBV28 | TGTGCCAGCAGTAAGGACAGGGCCCGCTACGAGCAGTACTTC | CASSKDRARYEQYF
TRBD2 | - | TRBJ2-3 | TRBV19 | TGTGCCAGTAGGGTAGCGGGGCCTACAGATACGCAGTATTTT | CASRVAGPTDTQYF
- | - | TRBJ1-1 | TRBV18 | TGTGCCAGCTCACGACACAAGGATGCTGAAGCTTTCTTT | CASSRHKDAEAFF
- | - | TRBJ1-2 | TRBV6-5 | TGTGCCAGCAGTTACCGTACAGGGTCCTATGGCTACACCTTC | CASSYRTGSYGYTF
- | - | TRBJ2-7 | TRBV20-1 | TGCAGTGCTGGTGCTGTGCGCGGGGAGTACTCCTACGAGCAGTACTTC | CSAGAVRGEYSYEQYF
- | - | TRBJ2-7 | TRBV15 | TGTGCCACCAGCAGAGATCTCTGGCAGGGGGGAAACGAGCAGTACTTC | CATSRDLWQGGNEQYF
TRBD1 | - | TRBJ2-7 | TRBV7-9 | TGTGCCAGCAGCGCCGACAGGGACTACGAGCAGTACTTC | CASSADRDYEQYF
- | - | TRBJ2-7 | TRBV5-6 | TGTGCCAGCAGCGTGTCCAGGGGAAGTGTCACCTACGAGCAGTACTTC | CASSVSRGSVTYEQYF
- | - | TRBJ2-7 | TRBV5-1 | TGCGCCAGCAGCTTGCCCGGACAGCCCTACGAGCAGTACTTC | CASSLPGQPYEQYF
TRBD1 | few | TRBJ2-3 | TRBV5-1 | TGCGCCAGCAGCTTGCTGGGACAGGACATCACAGATACGCAGTATTTT | CASSLLGQDITDTQYF
TRBD1 | - | TRBJ1-1 | TRBV19 | TGTGCCAGTAGGACAGGGGGGCCCACTGAAGCTTTCTTT | CASRTGGPTEAFF
TRBD1 | - | TRBJ1-6 | TRBV2 | TGTGCCAGCGAATCGACAGGGGGCGTTTCACCCCTCCACTTT | CASESTGGVSPLHF
- | - | TRBJ2-5 | TRBV15 | TGTGCCACCAGCAGGGGGCGGGAGACCCAGTACTTC | CATSRGRETQYF
TRBD1 | - | TRBJ2-5 | TRBV27 | TGTGCCAGCAGTCTGAGGGCGACAGGGGCGCGGCAAGAGACCCAGTACTTC | CASSLRATGARQETQYF
- | - | TRBJ2-5 | TRBV4-2 | TGTGCCAGCAGCCAAGAAGTAGCCAGGACCCAGTACTTC | CASSQEVARTQYF
- | - | TRBJ2-7 | TRBV29-1 | TGCAGCGTTGCCGGGGTGCAGTACGAGCAGTACTTC | CSVAGVQYEQYF
- | - | TRBJ1-1 | TRBV7-3 | TGTGCCAGCAGCCATCACACGAACACTGAAGCTTTCTTT | CASSHHTNTEAFF
TRBD2 | few | TRBJ2-5 | TRBV5-6 | TGTGCCAGCAGCTCCTTAGCGGGAGTGGAGACCCAGTACTTC | CASSSLAGVETQYF
- | once | TRBJ2-2 | TRBV9 | TGTGCCAGCAGCGCTACCTGGAGGAGGGTGGCCACCGGGGAGCTGTTTTTT | CASSATWRRVATGELFF
TRBD2 | - | TRBJ2-2 | TRBV3-1/TRBV3-2 | TGTGCCAGCAGCCTGTTATCCGGGACTAGCACCGGGGAGCTGTTTTTT | CASSLLSGTSTGELFF
- | - | TRBJ2-1 | TRBV5-1 | TGCGCCAGCAGCTTAGGGCGGGATCCCCCCTACAATGAGCAGTTCTTC | CASSLGRDPPYNEQFF
- | once | TRBJ2-3 | TRBV21-1 | TGTGCCAGCAGCCCGACGGGCCAGGGGCGGGTGACAGATACGCAGTATTTT | CASSPTGQGRVTDTQYF
- | - | TRBJ2-1 | TRBV28 | TGTGCCAGCAGTTCCCCCGGGGCGGGAAAACACGATGAGCAGTTCTTC | CASSSPGAGKHDEQFF
- | few | TRBJ2-7 | TRBV18 | TGTGCCAGCTCACCAGGGAGCTACGAGCAGTACTTC | CASSPGSYEQYF
- | - | TRBJ1-2 | TRBV3-1/TRBV3-2 | TGTGCCAGCAGCAGAGTAGCCCCCTATGGCTACACCTTC | CASSRVAPYGYTF
TRBD1 | - | TRBJ1-2 | TRBV3-1/TRBV3-2 | TGTGCCAGCAGCGGTGGGACAGGCAACAACTATGGCTACACCTTC | CASSGGTGNNYGYTF
TRBD2 | few | TRBJ2-1 | TRBV7-6 | TGTGCCAGCAGCCGCTCTTTGGCGGGAGGCCCCAGGGGAATGAGTGAGCAGTTCTTC | CASSRSLAGGPRGMSEQFF
- | - | TRBJ2-7 | TRBV23-1 | TGCGCCAGCAGTCCCCCCCACGAGAGCGAGCAGTACTTC | CASSPPHESEQYF
- | - | TRBJ2-2 | TRBV6-1 | TGTGCCAGCAGTGAGAGGGGCAGGGGGAACACCGGGGAGCTGTTTTTT | CASSERGRGNTGELFF
TRBD1 | many | TRBJ1-2 | TRBV2 | TGTGCCAGCAGTGAGGACAGGGATCGTGGCTACACCTTC | CASSEDRDRGYTF
TRBD2 | - | TRBJ2-7 | TRBV5-4 | TGTGCCAGCAGCTTGTCCCTAGCGGGAACCTACGAGCAGTACTTC | CASSLSLAGTYEQYF
- | - | TRBJ2-7 | TRBV28 | TGTGCCAGCAGTTTGGGCCTAGCAAATTCCGAGCAGTACTTC | CASSLGLANSEQYF
TRBD2 | - | TRBJ2-2 | TRBV4-1 | TGCGCCAGCAGCCAACGGACTAGCGGAGGGGCCGGGGAGCTGTTTTTT | CASSQRTSGGAGELFF
- | few | TRBJ2-2 | TRBV6-2/TRBV6-3 | TGTGCCAGCAGTTACAGCAGGGGTGGCACCGGGGAGCTGTTTTTT | CASSYSRGGTGELFF
- | - | TRBJ1-2 | TRBV18 | TGTGCCAGCTCTCCCGAACTAGCTAACTATGGCTACACCTTC | CASSPELANYGYTF
- | - | TRBJ1-1 | TRBV19 | TGTGCCAGTAGGGGTAGGCGGGGGAGGGACACTGAAGCTTTCTTT | CASRGRRGRDTEAFF
- | - | TRBJ1-3 | TRBV2 | TGTGCCAGCAGCTACGGAACAGGGTATGGCTCTGGAAACACCATATATTTT | CASSYGTGYGSGNTIYF